This T cell receptor (beta chain) was retrieved from a study of cytomegalovirus exposure and HLA in healthy donors. The study ran its PCR with 60 Vbeta and 13 Jbeta primers. Clones were sequenced by immunoSEQ multiplex PCR, and TCRdb holds only the in-frame ones, with some missing. The repertoire holds 150,000 to 200,000 clones, roughly 80% seen once, with about 2.6% in the top ten. After removal of 6 bases from V and 2 bases from J, the junction contained 0 bases not matched to a gene. Per germline, CDR1 LNHDA and CDR2 SQIVND (reference sequence). This CDR3 has 12 residues. The V and J genes are TRBV19 and TRBJ1-2, with 7 bases identical to TRBD1. The source is a woman in her forties or fifties in good health and CMV-seropositive. Sequenced sample: PBMCs. The CDR3: CASRTGNYGYTF. CDR3 bases: TGTGCCAGTAGGACAGGGAACTATGGCTACACCTTC.